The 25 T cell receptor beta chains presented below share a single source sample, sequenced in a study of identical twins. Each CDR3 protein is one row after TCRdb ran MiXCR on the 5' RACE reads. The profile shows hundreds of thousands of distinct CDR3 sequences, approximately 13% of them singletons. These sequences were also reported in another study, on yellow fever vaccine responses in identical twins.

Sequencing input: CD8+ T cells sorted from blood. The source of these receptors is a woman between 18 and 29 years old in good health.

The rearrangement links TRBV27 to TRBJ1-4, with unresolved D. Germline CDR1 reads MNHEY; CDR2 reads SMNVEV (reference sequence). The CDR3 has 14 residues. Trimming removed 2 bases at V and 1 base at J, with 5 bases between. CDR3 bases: TGTGCCAGCAGTTTAGGGAGAACTAATGAAAAACTGTTTTTT. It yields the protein CASSLGRTNEKLFF.

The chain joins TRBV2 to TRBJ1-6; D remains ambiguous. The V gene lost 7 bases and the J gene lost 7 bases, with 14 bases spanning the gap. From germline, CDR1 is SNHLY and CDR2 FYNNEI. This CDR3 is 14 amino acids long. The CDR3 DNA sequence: TGTGCCAGCAAGGGTGGCGCAGGCAATTCACCCCTCCACTTT. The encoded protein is CASKGGAGNSPLHF.

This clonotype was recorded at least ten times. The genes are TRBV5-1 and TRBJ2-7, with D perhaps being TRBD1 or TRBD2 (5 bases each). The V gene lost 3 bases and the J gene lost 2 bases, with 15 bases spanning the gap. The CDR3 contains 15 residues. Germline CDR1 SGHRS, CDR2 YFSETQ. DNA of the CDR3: TGCGCCAGCAGCTCCTCCGGGACGGACCCCTACGAGCAGTACTTC. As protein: CASSSSGTDPYEQYF.

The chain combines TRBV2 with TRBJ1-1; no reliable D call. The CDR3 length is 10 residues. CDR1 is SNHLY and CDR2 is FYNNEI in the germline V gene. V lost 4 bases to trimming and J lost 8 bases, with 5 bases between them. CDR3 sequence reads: CASSGREAFF. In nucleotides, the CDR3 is TGTGCCAGCAGTGGGCGGGAAGCTTTCTTT.

The CDR3 loop reads CASSYALTGEEGTEAFF. The CDR3 DNA is TGTGCCAGCAGTTACGCCCTGACAGGGGAGGAGGGCACTGAAGCTTTCTTT. The chain combines TRBV6-5 with TRBJ1-1, with 8 bases matching TRBD1. CDR3 length: 17 residues. Germline assignment: CDR1 MNHEY and CDR2 SVGAGI. Unmatched junction bases numbered 12, after V lost 2 bases and J lost 4 bases.

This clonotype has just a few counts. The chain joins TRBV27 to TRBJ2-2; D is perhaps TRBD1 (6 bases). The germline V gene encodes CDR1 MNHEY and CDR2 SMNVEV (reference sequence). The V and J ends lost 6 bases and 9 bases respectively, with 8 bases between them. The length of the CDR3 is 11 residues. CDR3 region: CASRGAWELFF. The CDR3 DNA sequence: TGTGCCAGCAGGGGGGCTTGGGAGCTGTTTTTT.

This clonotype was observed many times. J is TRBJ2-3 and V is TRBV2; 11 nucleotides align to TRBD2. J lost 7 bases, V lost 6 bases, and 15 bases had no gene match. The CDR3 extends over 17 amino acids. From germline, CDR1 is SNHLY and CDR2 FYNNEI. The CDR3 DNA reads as TGTGCCAGCAGGTTTCTAGCGGGGGGTCCTCGGAGTAATACGCAGTATTTT. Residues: CASRFLAGGPRSNTQYF.

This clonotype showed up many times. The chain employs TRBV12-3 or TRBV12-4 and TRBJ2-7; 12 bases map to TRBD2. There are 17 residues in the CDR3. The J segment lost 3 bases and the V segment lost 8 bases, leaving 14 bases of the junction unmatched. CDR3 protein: CASSLSSGGDSFYEQYV. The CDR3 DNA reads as TGTGCCAGCTCCCTTTCTAGCGGGGGGGACTCTTTCTACGAGCAGTACGTC.

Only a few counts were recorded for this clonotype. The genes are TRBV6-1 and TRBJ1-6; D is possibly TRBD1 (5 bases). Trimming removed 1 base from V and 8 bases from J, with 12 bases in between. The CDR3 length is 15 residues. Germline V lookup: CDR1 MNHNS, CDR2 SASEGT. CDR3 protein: CASSEGGTAHSPLHF. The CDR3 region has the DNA TGTGCCAGCAGTGAAGGGGGGACTGCTCATTCACCCCTCCACTTT.

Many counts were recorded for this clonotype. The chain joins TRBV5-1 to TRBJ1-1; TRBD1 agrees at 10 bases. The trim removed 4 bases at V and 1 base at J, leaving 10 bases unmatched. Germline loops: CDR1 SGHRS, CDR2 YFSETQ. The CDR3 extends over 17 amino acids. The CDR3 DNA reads TGCGCCAGCAGCCCCCGGTCGACAGGGGGCCCGAACACTGAAGCTTTCTTT. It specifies CASSPRSTGGPNTEAFF. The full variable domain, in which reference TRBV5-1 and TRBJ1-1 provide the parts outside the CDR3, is KAGVTQTPRYLIKTRGQQVTLSCSPISGHRSVSWYQQTPGQGLQFLFEYFSETQRNKGNFPGRFSGRQFSNSRSEMNVSTLELGDSALYLCASSPRSTGGPNTEAFFGQGTRLTVV.

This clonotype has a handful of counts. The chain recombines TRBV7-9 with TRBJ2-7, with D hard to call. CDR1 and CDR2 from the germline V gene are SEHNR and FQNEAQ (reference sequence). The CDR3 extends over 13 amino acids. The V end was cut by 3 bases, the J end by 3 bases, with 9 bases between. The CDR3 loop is CASSFPANYEQYF. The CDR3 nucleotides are TGTGCCAGCAGCTTCCCCGCCAACTACGAGCAGTACTTC.

CDR3 protein: CAISERSGPGSDKIKTTGGELFF. The CDR3 DNA is TGTGCCATCAGTGAGAGGAGCGGACCAGGATCCGATAAAATAAAAACCACAGGCGGGGAGCTGTTTTTT. The chain recombines TRBV10-3 with TRBJ2-2; tentatively, D is TRBD1 or TRBD2 (5 bases each). CDR1 and CDR2 from the germline V gene are ENHRY and SYGVKD. The CDR3 extends over 23 amino acids. V was trimmed by 2 bases and J by 7 bases, leaving 38 bases between them.

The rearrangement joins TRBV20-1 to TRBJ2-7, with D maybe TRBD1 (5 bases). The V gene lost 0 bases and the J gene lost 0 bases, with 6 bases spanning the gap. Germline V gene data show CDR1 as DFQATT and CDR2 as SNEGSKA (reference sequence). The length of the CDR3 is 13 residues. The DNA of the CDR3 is TGCAGTGCTAGAGACGACAGCTCCTACGAGCAGTACGTC. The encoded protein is CSARDDSSYEQYV.

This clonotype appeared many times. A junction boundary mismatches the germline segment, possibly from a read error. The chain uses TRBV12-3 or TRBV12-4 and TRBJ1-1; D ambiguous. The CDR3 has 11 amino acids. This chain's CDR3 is CASGFSTEAFF. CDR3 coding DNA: TGTGCCAGCGGTTTCAGCACTGAAGCTTTCTTT.

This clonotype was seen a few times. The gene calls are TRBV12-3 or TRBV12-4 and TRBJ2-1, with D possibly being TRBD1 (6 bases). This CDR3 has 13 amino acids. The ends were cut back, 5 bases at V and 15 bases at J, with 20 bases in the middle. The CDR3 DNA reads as TGTGCCAGCAGTACTGGGGACACCTCCGCCGCGTTCTTC. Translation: CASSTGDTSAAFF.

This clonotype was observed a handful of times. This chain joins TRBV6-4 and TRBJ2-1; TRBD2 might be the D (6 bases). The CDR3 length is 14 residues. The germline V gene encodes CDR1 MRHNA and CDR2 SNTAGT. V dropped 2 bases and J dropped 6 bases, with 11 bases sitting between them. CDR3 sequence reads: CASSDGGSLNEQFF. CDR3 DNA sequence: TGTGCCAGCAGTGACGGAGGGTCTCTCAATGAGCAGTTCTTC.

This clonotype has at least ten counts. The CDR3: CASSPYRDTQYF. Here the CDR3 DNA reads TGTGCCAGCAGTCCCTACAGGGATACGCAGTATTTT. The V gene is TRBV12-3 or TRBV12-4, the J gene TRBJ2-3, with D possibly being TRBD1 (5 bases). The CDR3 is 12 amino acids. The V and J ends lost 5 bases and 6 bases respectively, with 9 bases between them.

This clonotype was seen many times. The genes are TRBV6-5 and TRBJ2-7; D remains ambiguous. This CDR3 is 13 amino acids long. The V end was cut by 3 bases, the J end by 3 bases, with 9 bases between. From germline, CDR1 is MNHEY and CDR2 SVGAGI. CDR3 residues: CASSYGKVYEQYF. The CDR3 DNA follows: TGTGCCAGCAGTTATGGGAAGGTCTACGAGCAGTACTTC.

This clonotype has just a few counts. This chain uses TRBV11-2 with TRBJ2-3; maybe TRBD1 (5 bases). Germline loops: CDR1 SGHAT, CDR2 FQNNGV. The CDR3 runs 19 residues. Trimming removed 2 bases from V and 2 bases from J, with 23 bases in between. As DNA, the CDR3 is TGTGCCAGCAGCTTATATCTAATCAGGGTCCAGGGTTTCACAGATACGCAGTATTTT. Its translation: CASSLYLIRVQGFTDTQYF.

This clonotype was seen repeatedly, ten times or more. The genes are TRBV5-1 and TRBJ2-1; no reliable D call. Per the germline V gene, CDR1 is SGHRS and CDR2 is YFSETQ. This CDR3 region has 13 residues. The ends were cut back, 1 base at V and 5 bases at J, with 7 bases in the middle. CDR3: CASSLIPDNEQFF. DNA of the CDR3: TGCGCCAGCAGCTTGATACCTGACAATGAGCAGTTCTTC. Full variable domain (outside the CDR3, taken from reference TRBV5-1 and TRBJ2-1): KAGVTQTPRYLIKTRGQQVTLSCSPISGHRSVSWYQQTPGQGLQFLFEYFSETQRNKGNFPGRFSGRQFSNSRSEMNVSTLELGDSALYLCASSLIPDNEQFFGPGTRLTVL.

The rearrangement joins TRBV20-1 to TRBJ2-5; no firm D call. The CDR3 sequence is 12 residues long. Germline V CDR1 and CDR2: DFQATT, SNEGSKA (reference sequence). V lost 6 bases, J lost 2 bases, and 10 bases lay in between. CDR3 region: CSATDEQETQYF. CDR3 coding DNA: TGCAGTGCAACGGACGAGCAAGAGACCCAGTACTTC.

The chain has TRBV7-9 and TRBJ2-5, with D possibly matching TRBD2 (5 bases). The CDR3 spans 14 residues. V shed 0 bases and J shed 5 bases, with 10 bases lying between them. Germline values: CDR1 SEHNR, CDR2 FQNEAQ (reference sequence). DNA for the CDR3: TGTGCCAGCAGCTTAGCTACTAGGAGGGAGACCCAGTACTTC. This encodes CASSLATRRETQYF.

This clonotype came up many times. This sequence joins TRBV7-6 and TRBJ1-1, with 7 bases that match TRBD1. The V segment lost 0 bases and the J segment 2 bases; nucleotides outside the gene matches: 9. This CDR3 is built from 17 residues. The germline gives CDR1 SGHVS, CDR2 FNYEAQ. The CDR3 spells CASSLAQGGLANTEAFF. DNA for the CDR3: TGTGCCAGCAGCTTAGCGCAGGGGGGGTTAGCAAACACTGAAGCTTTCTTT.

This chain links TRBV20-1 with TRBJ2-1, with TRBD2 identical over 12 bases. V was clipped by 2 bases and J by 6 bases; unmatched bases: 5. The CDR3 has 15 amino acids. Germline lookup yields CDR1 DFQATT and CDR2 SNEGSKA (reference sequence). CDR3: CSARPGLAGFNEQFF. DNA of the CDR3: TGCAGTGCTAGACCTGGACTAGCGGGGTTCAATGAGCAGTTCTTC.

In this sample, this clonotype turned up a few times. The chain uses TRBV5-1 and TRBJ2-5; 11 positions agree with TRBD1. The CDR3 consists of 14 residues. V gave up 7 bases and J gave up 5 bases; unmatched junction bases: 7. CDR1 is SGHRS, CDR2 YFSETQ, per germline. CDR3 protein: CASGGTGGFETQYF. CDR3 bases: TGCGCCAGCGGAGGGACAGGGGGATTCGAGACCCAGTACTTC.